The 22 T cell receptor beta chains below were found in one sample sequenced in a study of blood T cell repertoires in COVID-19. TCRdb keeps only in-frame clones here, not all; method: immunoSEQ multiplex PCR. The sample yields some 70,000 clones, 65% to 85% seen once. The sample taken for sequencing was peripheral blood. Source of these receptors: a man aged 50 to 60 with COVID-19, enrolled during active disease.

The rearrangement links TRBV28 to TRBJ2-1; TRBD1 agrees at 10 bases. CDR1 and CDR2 from the germline V gene are MDHEN and SYDVKM. CDR3 length: 15 amino acids. V trimming: 6 bases; J trimming: 9 bases; junction bases outside the gene matches: 11. CDR3 loop: CASRGGQGRRSEQFF. The CDR3 DNA sequence: TGTGCCAGCAGGGGGGGACAGGGGAGACGGTCTGAGCAGTTCTTC.

The CDR3 bases are TGCAGCGTTGAAAGGGCACCAGGGGTCACTGAAGCTTTCTTT. Translation: CSVERAPGVTEAFF. J is TRBJ1-1 and V is TRBV29-1, with D perhaps matching TRBD1 (6 bases). CDR1 and CDR2 from the germline V gene are SQVTM and ANQGSEA. There are 14 residues in the CDR3. Deletions cut 2 bases from V and 4 bases from J, with 14 bases between.

In this sample, this clone turned up once. The chain uses TRBV30 and TRBJ2-7; 7 bases map to TRBD2. The CDR3 covers 11 residues. Trimming took 7 bases from V and 3 from J; bases not matched to a gene: 3. CDR1 GTSNPN and CDR2 SVGIG come from the germline V gene (reference sequence). This CDR3 reads CAYGLVYEQYF. The CDR3 DNA is TGTGCCTACGGACTAGTCTACGAGCAGTACTTC.

This chain links TRBV28 with TRBJ1-1; possible D gene TRBD1, 6 bases. V was clipped by 6 bases and J by 0 bases, with 11 bases between them. Germline V gene sequence: CDR1 MDHEN, CDR2 SYDVKM. The length of the CDR3 is 14 residues. The CDR3 bases are TGTGCCAGCAGGTGGACAGATTTGAACACTGAAGCTTTCTTT. Translated, it gives CASRWTDLNTEAFF.

This clone was recorded once. The CDR3: CATSTNYGYTF. CDR3 DNA: TGTGCCACCAGCACAAACTATGGCTACACCTTC. V gene TRBV15 combines with J gene TRBJ1-2; D unclear. The CDR3 totals 11 residues. The germline CDR1 and CDR2 sequences are LNHNV and YYDKDF (reference sequence). The V end lost 4 bases, the J end lost 2 bases, and 2 bases lay between the germline ends.

The J gene is TRBJ1-3, the V gene TRBV6-5; TRBD1 aligns across 8 bases. Germline CDR1 reads MNHEY; CDR2 reads SVGAGI. Trimming removed 5 bases from V and 0 bases from J; junction bases left unmatched: 3. The CDR3 is 15 amino acids. CDR3 amino acids: CASSRQGSSGNTIYF. CDR3 DNA: TGTGCCAGCAGTCGACAGGGGAGCTCTGGAAACACCATATATTTT.

This clone has a handful of counts. The gene calls are TRBV7-6 and TRBJ2-7; possible D gene TRBD2, 6 bases. Germline V gene data show CDR1 as SGHVS and CDR2 as FNYEAQ. CDR3 length equals 15 residues. Trimming pared 1 base from V and 6 bases from J, leaving 16 bases between. This CDR3 reads CASSLGVADGGEQYF. The CDR3 nucleotides read TGTGCCAGCAGCTTAGGGGTGGCGGACGGGGGCGAGCAGTACTTC.

This chain links TRBV30 with TRBJ2-1; TRBD2 might be the D (6 bases). The CDR3 covers 13 residues. Trimming took off 3 bases at V and 6 bases at J, with 12 bases between the two ends. CDR1 and CDR2 (germline): GTSNPN, SVGIG (reference sequence). This CDR3 reads CAWREGRVNEQFF. DNA for the CDR3: TGTGCCTGGAGGGAGGGGCGGGTCAATGAGCAGTTCTTC.

V is TRBV7-9 and J is TRBJ1-1, with unresolved D. V was cut by 2 bases and J by 4 bases, with 14 bases left in between. The V gene's germline CDR1 is SEHNR and CDR2 FQNEAQ (reference sequence). This CDR3 has 15 amino acids. The CDR3 is CASSLFSGGGTEAFF. DNA of the CDR3: TGTGCCAGCAGCTTATTTTCCGGCGGCGGCACTGAAGCTTTCTTT.

The V call is TRBV11-2, the J call TRBJ2-7, with 7 bases aligning to TRBD1. This CDR3 spans 15 amino acids. V lost 0 bases, J lost 0 bases, and 2 bases stayed unmatched. The germline V gene has CDR1 SGHAT and CDR2 FQNNGV. CDR3 DNA sequence: TGTGCCAGCAGCTTAGACAGGGGGATCTCCTACGAGCAGTACTTC. Residues: CASSLDRGISYEQYF. Full variable domain (remainder filled in from reference TRBV11-2 and TRBJ2-7): EAGVAQSPRYKIIEKRQSVAFWCNPISGHATLYWYQQILGQGPKLLIQFQNNGVVDDSQLPKDRFSAERLKGVDSTLKIQPAKLEDSAVYLCASSLDRGISYEQYFGPGTRLTVT.

The gene calls are TRBV28 and TRBJ1-6; a possible D gene is TRBD1 (5 bases). V lost 5 bases to trimming and J lost 7 bases, with 12 bases between them. The germline V gene encodes CDR1 MDHEN and CDR2 SYDVKM. The CDR3 contains 14 residues. The DNA for the CDR3 is TGTGCCAGCAGTGGTCTCGCAGGGAATTCACCCCTCCACTTT. Its protein is CASSGLAGNSPLHF.

This chain links TRBV7-2 with TRBJ2-5; D is unresolved. V was cut by 2 bases and J by 5 bases, with 9 bases left in between. This CDR3 contains 13 residues. CDR1 is SGHTA, CDR2 FQGNSA, per germline. The CDR3 DNA follows: TGTGCCAGCAGCTTACCCCTTATTGAGACCCAGTACTTC. Its translation: CASSLPLIETQYF.

The rearrangement links TRBV29-1 to TRBJ2-3, with TRBD1 matching over 10 bases. Per the germline V gene, CDR1 is SQVTM and CDR2 is ANQGSEA. Germline trimming cut 3 bases from V and 1 base from J; bases unmatched to any gene: 7. The CDR3 is 16 residues long. The CDR3 sequence: CSVEGGQGSGTDTQYF. DNA of the CDR3: TGCAGCGTTGAGGGGGGACAGGGGTCGGGCACAGATACGCAGTATTTT.

The chain has TRBV6-5 and TRBJ2-7; D is possibly TRBD2 (5 bases). The CDR3 contains 14 residues. Germline V CDR1 and CDR2: MNHEY, SVGAGI. Between the trimmed V and J ends, which lost 4 bases and 0 bases, there was a span of 10 bases. CDR3 DNA sequence: TGTGCCAGCAGTTCTGGTGGGAGCTCCTACGAGCAGTACTTC. Translated, it gives CASSSGGSSYEQYF.

The rearrangement joins TRBV19 to TRBJ2-7, with 9 bases that match TRBD2. The CDR3 is made up of 15 amino acids. With V trimmed by 3 bases and J by 2 bases, 5 bases remained unmatched. Germline values: CDR1 LNHDA, CDR2 SQIVND (reference sequence). CDR3 in DNA: TGTGCCAGTAGTATTTCTAGCGGGAACACCTACGAGCAGTACTTC. Its protein product is CASSISSGNTYEQYF.

The V gene is TRBV30, the J gene TRBJ2-7; D may be TRBD2 (7 bases). The CDR3 loop spans 14 amino acids. Germline V gene data show CDR1 as GTSNPN and CDR2 as SVGIG (reference sequence). V gave up 0 bases and J gave up 1 base, with 10 bases separating them. DNA of the CDR3: TGTGCCTGGAGTGTAGGGGGAGGGTCCTACGAGCAGTACTTC. This encodes CAWSVGGGSYEQYF.

The chain recombines TRBV28 with TRBJ1-4, with D possibly being TRBD1 (6 bases). This CDR3 comprises 15 residues. V shed 6 bases and J shed 4 bases, with 15 bases lying between them. CDR1 MDHEN and CDR2 SYDVKM come from the germline V gene. DNA of the CDR3: TGTGCCAGCAGACCCTTTACAGGGTTTAATGAAAAACTGTTTTTT. Translated: CASRPFTGFNEKLFF. Full variable domain (remainder filled in from reference TRBV28 and TRBJ1-4): DVKVTQSSRYLVKRTGEKVFLECVQDMDHENMFWYRQDPGLGLRLIYFSYDVKMKEKGDIPEGYSVSREKKERFSLILESASTNQTSMYLCASRPFTGFNEKLFFGSGTQLSVL.

The chain carries TRBV7-2 and TRBJ2-3; no clear D. The CDR3 is 12 amino acids. The germline V gene has CDR1 SGHTA and CDR2 FQGNSA. V was cut by 6 bases and J by 3 bases, with 7 bases left in between. The CDR3 DNA reads TGTGCCAGCAGTTTCCAGACAGATACGCAGTATTTT. Encoded protein: CASSFQTDTQYF.

The rearrangement uses TRBV9 and TRBJ1-4; 10 bases map to TRBD1. In germline, CDR1 is SGDLS, CDR2 YYNGEE. The CDR3 totals 18 residues. Trimming cost V 1 base and J 6 bases; bases outside gene matches: 12. The chain's CDR3 is CASSVLGTGVLGHEKLFF. The CDR3 region has the DNA TGTGCCAGCAGCGTACTGGGGACAGGGGTCCTTGGTCATGAAAAACTGTTTTTT.

This chain joins TRBV3-1 (or the pseudogene TRBV3-2) and TRBJ1-2; D is unresolved. This CDR3 region has 13 residues. V was pared by 3 bases and J by 8 bases, with 13 bases between. CDR1 is LGHDT and CDR2 is YNNKEL in the germline V gene (reference sequence). The CDR3 nucleotides are TGTGCCAGCAGCCAGGACTCAATGGGAGGCTACACCTTC. Protein: CASSQDSMGGYTF.

This chain joins TRBV5-5 and TRBJ2-5; 7 bases are a match to TRBD1. Trimming removed 0 bases from V and 5 bases from J; junction bases left unmatched: 13. Germline CDR1 reads SGHKS; CDR2 reads YYEKEE (reference sequence). This CDR3 contains 17 residues. Written as DNA, the CDR3 is TGTGCCAGCAGCTTGGACGGACAGGCGACCGGTGCGGAGACCCAGTACTTC. Translation gives CASSLDGQATGAETQYF.

The chain couples TRBV6-5 to TRBJ1-2; D ambiguous. The germline gives CDR1 MNHEY, CDR2 SVGAGI. Deletions cut 6 bases from V and 8 bases from J, with 13 bases between. This CDR3 has 12 residues. Here the CDR3 reads CASSLILLGYTF. The CDR3, as DNA: TGTGCCAGCAGCCTTATTTTACTCGGCTACACCTTC.